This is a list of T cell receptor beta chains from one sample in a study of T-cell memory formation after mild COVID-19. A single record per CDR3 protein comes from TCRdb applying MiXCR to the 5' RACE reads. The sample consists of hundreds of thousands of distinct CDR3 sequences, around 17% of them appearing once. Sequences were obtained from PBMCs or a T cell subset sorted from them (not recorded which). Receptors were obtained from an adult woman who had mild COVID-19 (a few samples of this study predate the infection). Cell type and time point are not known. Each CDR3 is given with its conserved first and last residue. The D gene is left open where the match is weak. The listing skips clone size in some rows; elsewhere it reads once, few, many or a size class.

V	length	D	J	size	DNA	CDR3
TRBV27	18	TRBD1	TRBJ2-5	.	TGTGCCAGCAGTCCCCGACAGGGGGCTTGGGGATTACAAGAGACCCAGTACTTC	CASSPRQGAWGLQETQYF
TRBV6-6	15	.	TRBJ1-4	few	TGTGCCAGCAGTTACTGGCCCAATGAAGGGGAAAAACTGTTTTTT	CASSYWPNEGEKLFF
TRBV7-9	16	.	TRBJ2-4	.	TGTGCCAGCAGCTTGGGATCCTTTACAGGGAAAAACATTCAGTACTTC	CASSLGSFTGKNIQYF
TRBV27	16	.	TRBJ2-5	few	TGTGCCAGCAGACTAACTACGTGGGGGGAAGAAGAGACCCAGTACTTC	CASRLTTWGEEETQYF
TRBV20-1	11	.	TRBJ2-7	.	TGCAGTGCTAAGGGCCTAAGCGAGCAGTACTTC	CSAKGLSEQYF
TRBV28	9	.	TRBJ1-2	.	TGTGCCAGCAGTTTAGAGGACACCTTC	CASSLEDTF
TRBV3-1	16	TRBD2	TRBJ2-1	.	TGTGCCAGCAGCCCCCCCGGGCTAGCGGGAAGCAATGAGCAGTTCTTC	CASSPPGLAGSNEQFF
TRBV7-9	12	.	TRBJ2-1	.	TGTGCCAGCAGCCCGGACTCCCGGGGGCAGTTCTTC	CASSPDSRGQFF
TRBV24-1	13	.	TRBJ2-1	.	TGTGCCACCAGTTATGGAGGGCCGGATGAGCAGTTCTTC	CATSYGGPDEQFF
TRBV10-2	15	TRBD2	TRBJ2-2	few	TGCGCCAGCAGTGAGGGCGGGAGGGCCACCGGGGAGCTGTTTTTT	CASSEGGRATGELFF
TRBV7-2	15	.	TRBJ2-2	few	TGTGCCAGCAGCTTTGTCAGCAGGGGCACCGGGGAGCTGTTTTTT	CASSFVSRGTGELFF
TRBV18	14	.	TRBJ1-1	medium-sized	TGTGCCAGCTCACCATCCCCTGCCCTCACTGAAGCTTTCTTT	CASSPSPALTEAFF
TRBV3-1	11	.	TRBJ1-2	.	TGTGCCAGCAGCCAAGCCCATGGCTACACCTTC	CASSQAHGYTF
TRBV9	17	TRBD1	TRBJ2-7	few	TGTGCCAGCAGCGATCGGGACAGGGGGTTATTAACCTACGAGCAGTACTTC	CASSDRDRGLLTYEQYF
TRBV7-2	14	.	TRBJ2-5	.	TGTGCCAGCAGCCGTTCCGGGCAGAAAGAGACCCAGTACTTC	CASSRSGQKETQYF
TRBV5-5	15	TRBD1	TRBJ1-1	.	TGTGCCAGCAGCTCGTTACTGACAGGGGTCACTGAAGCTTTCTTT	CASSSLLTGVTEAFF
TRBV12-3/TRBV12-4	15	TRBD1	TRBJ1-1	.	TGTGCCAGCAGCAGTACTGACAGGGTGCATCGGGAAGCTTTCTTT	CASSSTDRVHREAFF
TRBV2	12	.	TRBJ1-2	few	TGTGCCAGCAGTGAACGACGCTGGGGCTACACCTTC	CASSERRWGYTF
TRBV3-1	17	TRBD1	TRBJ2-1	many	TGTGCCAGCAGCCAAGATGAGGGACAGGGCTATTACAATGAGCAGTTCTTC	CASSQDEGQGYYNEQFF
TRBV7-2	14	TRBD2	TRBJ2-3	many	TGTGCCAGCGTCAGCGGGAGGGCTTCAGATACGCAGTATTTT	CASVSGRASDTQYF
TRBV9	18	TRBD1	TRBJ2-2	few	TGTGCCAGCAGCGTAGTCCCTCTGAGGGGGCAGAGGACCGGGGAGCTGTTTTTT	CASSVVPLRGQRTGELFF
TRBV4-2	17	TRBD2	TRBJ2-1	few	TGTGCCAGCAGCCAAGAATATCGGCTAGCGGGGGACAATGAGCAGTTCTTC	CASSQEYRLAGDNEQFF
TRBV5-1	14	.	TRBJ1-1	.	TGCGCCAGCAGCTGGGCCCCAGGGGACACTGAAGCTTTCTTT	CASSWAPGDTEAFF
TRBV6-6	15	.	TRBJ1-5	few	TGTGCCAGCAGTTACTCTGGGGAGGGGGGTCAGCCCCAGCATTTT	CASSYSGEGGQPQHF
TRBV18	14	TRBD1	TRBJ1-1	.	TGTGCCAGCTCACCAACAGGGGGATTAACTGAAGCTTTCTTT	CASSPTGGLTEAFF
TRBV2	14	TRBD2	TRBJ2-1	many	TGTGCCAGCACTAGCGGGAGGGTTTACAATGAGCAGTTCTTC	CASTSGRVYNEQFF
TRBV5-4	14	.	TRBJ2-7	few	TGTGCCAGCAGCCCTCGGGGTGGGAGCTGGGAGCAGTACTTC	CASSPRGGSWEQYF
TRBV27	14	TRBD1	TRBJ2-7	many	TGTGCCAGCAGTTTTCGGGACAGGGCCTACGAGCAGTACTTC	CASSFRDRAYEQYF
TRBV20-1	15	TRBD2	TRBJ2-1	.	TGCAGTGCTAGAGATCTGACTAGCGGGAAGCATGAGCAGTTCTTC	CSARDLTSGKHEQFF
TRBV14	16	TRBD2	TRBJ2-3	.	TGTGCCAGCAGCCACGCCCCTGGCGGGAGTTCAGATACGCAGTATTTT	CASSHAPGGSSDTQYF
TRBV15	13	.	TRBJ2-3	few	TGTGCCACCAGGGTTTTTAGCACAGATACGCAGTATTTT	CATRVFSTDTQYF
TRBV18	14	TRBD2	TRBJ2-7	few	TGTGCCAGCTCCAGACTAGCGGGAGTTAACGAGCAGTACTTC	CASSRLAGVNEQYF
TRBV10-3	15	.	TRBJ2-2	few	TGTGCCATCAGTGAGTTCCAGGGGAACACCGGGGAGCTGTTTTTT	CAISEFQGNTGELFF
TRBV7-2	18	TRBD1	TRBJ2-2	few	TGTGCCAGCAGCGCTCGGGACAGGGGGCTTGCGGGCACCGGGGAGCTGTTTTTT	CASSARDRGLAGTGELFF
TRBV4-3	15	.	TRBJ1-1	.	TGCGCCAGCAGCCAGGTTGACAGGAGGATGACCGAAGCTTTCTTT	CASSQVDRRMTEAFF
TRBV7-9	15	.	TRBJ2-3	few	TGTGCCAGCAGTTTACTCGAACAAGGCACAGATACGCAGTATTTT	CASSLLEQGTDTQYF
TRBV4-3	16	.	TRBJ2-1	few	TGCGCCAGCAGCCAAGATCTAAGCGTGGCGTACAATGAGCAGTTCTTC	CASSQDLSVAYNEQFF
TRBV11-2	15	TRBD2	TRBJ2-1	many	TGTGCCAGCAGCTGGACTAGCGGGAGGGGTAATGAGCAGTTCTTC	CASSWTSGRGNEQFF
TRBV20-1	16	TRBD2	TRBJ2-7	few	TGCAGTGCTAGGGTCCGGGGGGTAGCGGACCTCTACCAGCAGTACTTC	CSARVRGVADLYQQYF
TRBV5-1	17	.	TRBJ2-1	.	TGCGCCAGCAGCTCTGTTGCCGGACCAGGGTCGGGTGGTGAGCAGTTCTTC	CASSSVAGPGSGGEQFF
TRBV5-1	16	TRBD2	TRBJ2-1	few	TGCGCCAGCAGCCAGCGCGGGAGTGGGTCCTACAATGAGCAGTTCTTC	CASSQRGSGSYNEQFF
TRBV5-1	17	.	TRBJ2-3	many	TGCGCCAGCAGCTTGTGGGGCGCAACAATCCGGACAGATACGCAGTATTTT	CASSLWGATIRTDTQYF
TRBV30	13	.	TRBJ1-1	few	TGTGCCTGGAGTCGGAACCTCAACACTGAAGCTTTCTTT	CAWSRNLNTEAFF
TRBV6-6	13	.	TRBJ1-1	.	TGTGCCAGCTCTGAAGGGGTCGGCACTGAAGCTTTCTTT	CASSEGVGTEAFF
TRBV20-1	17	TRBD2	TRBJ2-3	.	TGCAGTGCTAGAGATCGCAGCCAGGGAGGGATAACAGATACGCAGTATTTT	CSARDRSQGGITDTQYF
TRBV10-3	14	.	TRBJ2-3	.	TGTGCCATCAGTGAACGGGGGGCCAGGGATACGCAGTATTTT	CAISERGARDTQYF
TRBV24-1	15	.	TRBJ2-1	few	TGTGCCACCAGTGACTGGGACGAGGGATACAATGAGCAGTTCTTC	CATSDWDEGYNEQFF
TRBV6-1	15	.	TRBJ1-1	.	TGTGCCAGCAGTGATCTAGGCAGCATGAACACTGAAGCTTTCTTT	CASSDLGSMNTEAFF
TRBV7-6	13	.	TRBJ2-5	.	TGTGCCAGCAGTTACGGGGGCCCAGAGACCCAGTACTTC	CASSYGGPETQYF
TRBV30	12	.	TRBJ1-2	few	TGTGCCTGGAGTGTCAGGGGCTATGGCTACACCTTC	CAWSVRGYGYTF
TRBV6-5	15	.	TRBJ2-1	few	TGTGCCAGCAGTTACTCGGGCAGGGCCATCAATGAGCAGTTCTTC	CASSYSGRAINEQFF
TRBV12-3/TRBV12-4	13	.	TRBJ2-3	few	TGTGCCAGCACCCTACGGGGTGCGAATACGCAGTATTTT	CASTLRGANTQYF
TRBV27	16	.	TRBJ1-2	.	TGTGCCAGCAGTTTATCGGGGATGGGCAACATATATGGCTACACCTTC	CASSLSGMGNIYGYTF
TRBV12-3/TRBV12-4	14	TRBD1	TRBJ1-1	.	TGTGCCAGCAGTGGCCGGGACAGTAACACTGAAGCTTTCTTT	CASSGRDSNTEAFF
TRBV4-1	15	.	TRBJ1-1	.	TGCGCCAGCAGCCCGGCAGCGGGGGCGAACACTGAAGCTTTCTTT	CASSPAAGANTEAFF
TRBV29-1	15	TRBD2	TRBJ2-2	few	TGCAGCGTTGCCAGACTAGCGGGAGGATCCGGGGAGCTGTTTTTT	CSVARLAGGSGELFF
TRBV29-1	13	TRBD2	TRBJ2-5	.	TGCAGCGTTTACGGGGGGAGTGGAGAGACCCAGTACTTC	CSVYGGSGETQYF